This passage covers 10 T cell receptor beta chains from one sample sequenced in a study of OX40 agonist ivuxolimab in advanced cancers. Produced via immunoSEQ multiplex PCR; TCRdb's table is partial and in-frame only. The sample shows fewer than 45,000 clones, 84% of them seen only once. Specimen: CD4+ or CD8+ T cells sorted from blood, collected in a trial of the OX40 agonist ivuxolimab. These receptor sequences come from an adult with an advanced solid tumor such as melanoma, head and neck, liver or kidney cancer.

This clone was counted between two and nine times. The chain is built from TRBV19 and TRBJ1-2; 9 nucleotides align to TRBD1. Losses at the gene ends were 6 bases for V and 7 bases for J; bases not matched to a gene: 9. The germline CDR1 and CDR2 sequences are LNHDA and SQIVND (reference sequence). CDR3 length equals 14 residues. The CDR3 loop is CASSPDRGSGGYTF. The CDR3 coding sequence is TGTGCCAGTAGCCCGGACAGGGGCTCCGGTGGCTACACCTTC.

By proportion, this clone is medium-sized. The chain recombines TRBV5-1 with TRBJ1-2; 12 nucleotides align to TRBD1. CDR3 length equals 15 residues. Germline lookup yields CDR1 SGHRS and CDR2 YFSETQ. With 0 bases clipped from V and 8 bases from J, the junction kept 5 bases outside the gene matches. This CDR3 reads CASSLAGTGGEGYTF. CDR3 sequence (DNA): TGCGCCAGCAGCTTGGCCGGGACAGGGGGCGAAGGCTACACCTTC.

Points on this clone: This CDR3 is also generated by other DNA sequences in the sample. This chain uses TRBV6-5 with TRBJ1-1, with TRBD1 matching 11 bases. This CDR3 has 15 residues. V trimming: 2 bases; J trimming: 6 bases; junction bases outside the gene matches: 5. Germline V CDR1 and CDR2: MNHEY, SVGAGI. The CDR3 sequence is CASSYTWTGGSEAFF. CDR3 sequence (DNA): TGTGCCAGCAGTTACACTTGGACAGGGGGCTCTGAAGCTTTCTTT.

This clone rates as medium-sized. The chain combines TRBV28 with TRBJ2-3; D is uncertain. This CDR3 spans 12 amino acids. V was shortened by 4 bases and J by 4 bases, with 6 bases between the two germline ends. Germline V lookup: CDR1 MDHEN, CDR2 SYDVKM. CDR3 sequence (DNA): TGTGCCAGCAGTTCCCAAGCAGATACGCAGTATTTT. Its protein is CASSSQADTQYF.

The V call is TRBV2, the J call TRBJ2-2, with no clear D. Germline-derived CDR1 and CDR2 are SNHLY and FYNNEI. The CDR3 extends over 11 amino acids. V lost 7 bases and J lost 8, with 8 bases in between. The CDR3 DNA sequence: TGTGCCAGCATACCCTCAGGGGAGCTGTTTTTT. Protein sequence: CASIPSGELFF.

In nucleotides, the CDR3 is TGCAGCGCCACTGAAAACACCGGGGAGCTGTTTTTT. Its protein is CSATENTGELFF. The V gene is TRBV29-1, the J gene TRBJ2-2; no clear D gene. Looked up from germline, CDR1 is SQVTM and CDR2 is ANQGSEA. V was shortened by 7 bases and J by 2 bases, with 8 bases between the two germline ends. This CDR3 contains 12 residues.

The rearrangement uses TRBV19 and TRBJ2-5; tentative D call: TRBD2 (5 bases). Looked up from germline, CDR1 is LNHDA and CDR2 is SQIVND (reference sequence). The V end lost 3 bases, the J end lost 7 bases, and 12 bases lay between the germline ends. The CDR3 totals 13 residues. The chain's CDR3 is CASSIVSVGTQYF. The CDR3 nucleotides read TGTGCCAGTAGTATTGTTAGCGTCGGGACCCAGTACTTC.

The chain combines TRBV2 with TRBJ2-7, with unresolved D. V gave up 6 bases and J gave up 4 bases, with 31 bases separating them. Per germline, CDR1 SNHLY and CDR2 FYNNEI. This CDR3 is 19 amino acids long. The CDR3 spells CASSEPDDSLAVKVYEQYF. The CDR3 DNA is TGTGCCAGCAGCGAGCCTGATGACTCCCTGGCGGTAAAGGTGTACGAGCAGTACTTC.

The V gene is TRBV7-8, the J gene TRBJ1-3; D may be TRBD1 (5 bases). CDR1 SGHVS and CDR2 FQNEAQ come from the germline V gene. This CDR3 is 15 amino acids long. Trimming removed 2 bases from V and 0 bases from J, with 8 bases in between. The CDR3 nucleotides read TGTGCCAGCAGCTTACAGGGCCGCTCTGGAAACACCATATATTTT. It is translated as CASSLQGRSGNTIYF.

The V gene is TRBV6-1, the J gene TRBJ1-5; D is unclear. This CDR3 region has 14 residues. Deletions cut 4 bases from V and 5 bases from J, with 12 bases between. CDR1 is MNHNS and CDR2 is SASEGT in the germline V gene. CDR3 sequence: CASSASGSDQPQHF. The CDR3 DNA reads TGTGCCAGCAGTGCCTCCGGAAGTGATCAGCCCCAGCATTTT.